What follows describes a single T cell receptor (beta chain). Sequencing used immunoSEQ v3. TCRdb's copy holds only in-frame clones and misses some; the assay was immunoSEQ multiplex PCR. The table includes about 50,000 clones, about 80% detected once. Germline CDR1 and CDR2: GTSNPN and SVGIG (reference sequence). This CDR3 contains 12 residues. V gave up 3 bases and J gave up 6 bases, with 11 bases separating them. Time point here: pre-treatment sample, taken before nivolumab and TIL therapy. The data belong to a study of TIL therapy for anti-PD-1-resistant metastatic lung cancer. Study summary: Median patient age was approximately 59, ranging about 38-80 years.

Specimen: blood, collected at baseline. This TCR came from a woman aged 25-85 years with non-small cell lung cancer. The V gene is TRBV30, the J gene TRBJ1-1, with a weak D call TRBD1 (5 bases). The CDR3 region is CAWSRDAAEAFF. CDR3 DNA sequence: TGTGCCTGGAGCAGGGACGCGGCTGAAGCTTTCTTT. The full variable domain, its missing parts supplied by reference TRBV30 and TRBJ1-1, is SQTIHQWPATLVQPVGSPLSLECTVEGTSNPNLYWYRQAAGRGLQLLFYSVGIGQISSEVPQNLSASRPQDRQFILSSKKLLLSDSGFYLCAWSRDAAEAFFGQGTRLTVV.